This T cell receptor beta chain is drawn from a study of T cell clonotyping in hematopoietic cell transplantation. The study's findings and limits: Graft donor and pretransplant recipient Inverse Simpson Index values predicted broader posttransplant TCR diversity.

The data were produced by immunoSEQ multiplex PCR, yet TCRdb's version contains in-frame clones alone and is incomplete. The sample lists 25,000 to 30,000 clones, 90% to 95% seen once, with around 2.4% in the top ten. Time point noted: recipient sample about 28 days before transplant, after cytoreduction. As for this clone: Its specificity is unknown.

Germline loops: CDR1 SGHDT, CDR2 YYEEEE. The V end was cut by 4 bases, the J end by 0 bases, with 11 bases between. This CDR3 contains 14 residues. The material sequenced was peripheral blood mononuclear cells, taken before stem cell transplant. The receptor was derived from a man aged 50 or older with acute myeloid leukemia. Some clones in this sample may be carry-over from other donors' samples. This chain links TRBV5-6 with TRBJ2-7, with D tentatively TRBD1 or TRBD2 (6 bases each). The CDR3 DNA reads as TGTGCCAGCAGCCTGGAGGGGGGCTCCTACGAGCAGTACTTC. Protein product: CASSLEGGSYEQYF. The entire variable domain, with the rest obtained from reference TRBV5-6 and TRBJ2-7, is as follows: DAGVTQSPTHLIKTRGQQVTLRCSPKSGHDTVSWYQQALGQGPQFIFQYYEEEERQRGNFPDRFSGHQFPNYSSELNVNALLLGDSALYLCASSLEGGSYEQYFGPGTRLTVT.